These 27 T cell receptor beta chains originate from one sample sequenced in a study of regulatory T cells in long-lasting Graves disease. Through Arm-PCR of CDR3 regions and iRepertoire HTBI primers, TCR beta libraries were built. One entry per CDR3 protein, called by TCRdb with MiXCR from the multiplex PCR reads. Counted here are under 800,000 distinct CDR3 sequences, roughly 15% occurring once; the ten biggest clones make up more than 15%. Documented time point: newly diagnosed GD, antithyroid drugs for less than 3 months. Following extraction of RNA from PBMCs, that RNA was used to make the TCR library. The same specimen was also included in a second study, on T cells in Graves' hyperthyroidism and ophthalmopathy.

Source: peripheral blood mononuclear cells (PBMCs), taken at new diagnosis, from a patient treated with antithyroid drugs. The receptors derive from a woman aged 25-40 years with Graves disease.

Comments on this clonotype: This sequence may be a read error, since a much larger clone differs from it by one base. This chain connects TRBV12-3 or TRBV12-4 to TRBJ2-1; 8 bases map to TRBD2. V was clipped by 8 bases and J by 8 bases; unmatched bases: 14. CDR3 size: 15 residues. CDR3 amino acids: CASAGVGGALDEQFF. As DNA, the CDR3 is TGTGCCAGCGCGGGGGTCGGGGGGGCCCTGGATGAGCAGTTCTTC.

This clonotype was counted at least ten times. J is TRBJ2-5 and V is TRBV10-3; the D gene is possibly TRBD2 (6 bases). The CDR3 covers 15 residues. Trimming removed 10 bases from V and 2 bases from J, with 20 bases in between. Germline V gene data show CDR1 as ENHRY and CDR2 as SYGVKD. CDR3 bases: TGTGCCACTGAGCCGGAGGGCCGCTCACAAGAGACCCAGTACTTC. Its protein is CATEPEGRSQETQYF.

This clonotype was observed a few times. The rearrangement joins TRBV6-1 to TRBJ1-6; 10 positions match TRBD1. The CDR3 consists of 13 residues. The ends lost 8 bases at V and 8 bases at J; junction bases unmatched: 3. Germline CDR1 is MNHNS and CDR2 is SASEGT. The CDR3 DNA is TGTGCCAGCTCCGGGACAGGGGATTCACCCCTCCACTTT. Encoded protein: CASSGTGDSPLHF.

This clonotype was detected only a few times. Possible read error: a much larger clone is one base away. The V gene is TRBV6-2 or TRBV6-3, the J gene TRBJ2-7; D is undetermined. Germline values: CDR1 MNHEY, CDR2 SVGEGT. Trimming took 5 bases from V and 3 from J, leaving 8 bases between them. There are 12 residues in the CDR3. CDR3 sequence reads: CASSDWGYEQYF. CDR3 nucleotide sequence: TGTGCCAGCAGTGACTGGGGCTACGAGCAGTACTTC.

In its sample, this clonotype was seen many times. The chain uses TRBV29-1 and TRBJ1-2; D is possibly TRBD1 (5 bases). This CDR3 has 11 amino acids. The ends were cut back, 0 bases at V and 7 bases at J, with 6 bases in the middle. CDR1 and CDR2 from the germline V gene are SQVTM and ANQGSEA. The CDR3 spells CSVEDRVGYTF. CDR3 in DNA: TGCAGCGTTGAAGACAGGGTTGGCTACACCTTC.

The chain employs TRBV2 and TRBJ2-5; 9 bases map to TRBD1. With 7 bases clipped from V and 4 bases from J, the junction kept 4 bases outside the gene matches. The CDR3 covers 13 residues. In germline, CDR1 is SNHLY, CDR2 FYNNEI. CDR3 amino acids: CASTVQGAETQYF. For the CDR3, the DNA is TGTGCCAGCACTGTACAGGGGGCAGAGACCCAGTACTTC.

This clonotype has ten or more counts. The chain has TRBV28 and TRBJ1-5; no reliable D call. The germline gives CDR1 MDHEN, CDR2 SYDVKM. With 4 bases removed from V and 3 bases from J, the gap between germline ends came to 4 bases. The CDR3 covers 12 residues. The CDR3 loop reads CASSSINQPQHF. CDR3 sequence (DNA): TGTGCCAGCAGTTCCATCAATCAGCCCCAGCATTTT.

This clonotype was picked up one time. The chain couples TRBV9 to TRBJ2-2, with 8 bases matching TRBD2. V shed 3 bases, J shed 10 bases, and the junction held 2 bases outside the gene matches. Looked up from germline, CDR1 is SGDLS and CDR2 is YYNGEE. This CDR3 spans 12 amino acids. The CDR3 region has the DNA TGTGCCAGCAGCGATAGCGGGGTGGAGCTGTTTTTT. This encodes CASSDSGVELFF.

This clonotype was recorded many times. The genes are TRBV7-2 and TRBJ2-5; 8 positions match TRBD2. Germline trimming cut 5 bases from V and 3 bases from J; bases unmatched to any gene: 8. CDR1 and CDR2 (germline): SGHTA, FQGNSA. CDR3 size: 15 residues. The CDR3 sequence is CASSATLAVKETQYF. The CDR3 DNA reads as TGTGCCAGCAGCGCTACACTAGCGGTCAAAGAGACCCAGTACTTC. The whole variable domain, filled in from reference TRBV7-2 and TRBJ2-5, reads GAGVSQSPSNKVTEKGKDVELRCDPISGHTALYWYRQSLGQGLEFLIYFQGNSAPDKSGLPSDRFSAERTGGSVSTLTIQRTQQEDSAVYLCASSATLAVKETQYFGPGTRLLVL.

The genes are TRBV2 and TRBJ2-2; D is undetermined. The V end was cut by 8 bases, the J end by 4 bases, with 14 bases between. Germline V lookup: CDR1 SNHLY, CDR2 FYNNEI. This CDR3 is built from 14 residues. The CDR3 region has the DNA TGTGCCAGCGAGACTCCGGATCCCACCGGGGAGCTGTTTTTT. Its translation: CASETPDPTGELFF.

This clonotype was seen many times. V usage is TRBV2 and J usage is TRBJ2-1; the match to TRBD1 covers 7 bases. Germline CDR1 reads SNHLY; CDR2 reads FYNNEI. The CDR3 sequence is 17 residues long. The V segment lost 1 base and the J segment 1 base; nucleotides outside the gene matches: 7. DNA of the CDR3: TGTGCCAGCAGTGAAGAGATAGGGGGCGGGTCCTACAATGAGCAGTTCTTC. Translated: CASSEEIGGGSYNEQFF.

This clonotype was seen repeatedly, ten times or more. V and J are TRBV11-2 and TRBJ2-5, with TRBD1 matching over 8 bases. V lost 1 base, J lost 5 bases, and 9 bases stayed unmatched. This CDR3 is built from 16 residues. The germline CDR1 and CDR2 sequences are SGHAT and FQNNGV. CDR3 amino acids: CASSLVGTGPRETQYF. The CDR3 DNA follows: TGTGCCAGCAGCTTAGTGGGGACAGGTCCTCGTGAGACCCAGTACTTC.

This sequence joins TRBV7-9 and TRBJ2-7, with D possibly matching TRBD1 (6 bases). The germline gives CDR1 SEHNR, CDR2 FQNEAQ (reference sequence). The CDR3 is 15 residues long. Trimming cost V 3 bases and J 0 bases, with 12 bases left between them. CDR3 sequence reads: CASSFRDTHSYEQYF. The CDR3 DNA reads TGTGCCAGCAGCTTCCGGGACACTCACTCCTACGAGCAGTACTTC.

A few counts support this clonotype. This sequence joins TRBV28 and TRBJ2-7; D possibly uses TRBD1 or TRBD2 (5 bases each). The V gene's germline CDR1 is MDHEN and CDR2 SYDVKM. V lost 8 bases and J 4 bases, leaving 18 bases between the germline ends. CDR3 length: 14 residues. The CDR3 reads CASEGPGAIYEQYF. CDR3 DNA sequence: TGTGCCAGCGAGGGGCCCGGGGCGATATACGAGCAGTACTTC.

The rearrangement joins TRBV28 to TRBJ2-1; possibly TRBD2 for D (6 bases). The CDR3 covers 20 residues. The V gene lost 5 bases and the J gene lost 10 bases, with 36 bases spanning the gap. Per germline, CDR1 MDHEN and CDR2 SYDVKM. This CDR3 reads CASSPSNPSARDRNAGEQFF. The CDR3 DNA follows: TGTGCCAGCAGTCCCTCAAACCCCTCGGCCCGGGATAGGAATGCGGGAGAGCAGTTCTTC.

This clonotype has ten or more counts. In nucleotides, the CDR3 is TGCGCCAGCAGCTTTGGGGGGGGGTCCAATGAGCAGTTCTTC. This translates into CASSFGGGSNEQFF. The V call is TRBV5-1, the J call TRBJ2-1; 7 bases fit TRBD2. The V and J ends lost 2 bases and 6 bases, in that order; junction bases with no gene match: 5. This CDR3 spans 14 amino acids. Germline loops: CDR1 SGHRS, CDR2 YFSETQ.

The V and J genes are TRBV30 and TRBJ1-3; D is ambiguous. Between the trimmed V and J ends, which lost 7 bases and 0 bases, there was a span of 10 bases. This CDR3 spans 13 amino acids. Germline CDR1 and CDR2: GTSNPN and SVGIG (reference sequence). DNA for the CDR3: TGTGCCTTCCGACACCTCTCTGGAAACACCATATATTTT. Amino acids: CAFRHLSGNTIYF.

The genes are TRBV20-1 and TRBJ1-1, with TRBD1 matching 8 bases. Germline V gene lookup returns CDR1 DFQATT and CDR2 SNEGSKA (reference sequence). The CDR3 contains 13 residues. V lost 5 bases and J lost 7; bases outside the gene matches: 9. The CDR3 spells CSAQTGDHGEAFF. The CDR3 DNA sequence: TGCAGTGCTCAGACAGGGGATCATGGTGAAGCTTTCTTT.

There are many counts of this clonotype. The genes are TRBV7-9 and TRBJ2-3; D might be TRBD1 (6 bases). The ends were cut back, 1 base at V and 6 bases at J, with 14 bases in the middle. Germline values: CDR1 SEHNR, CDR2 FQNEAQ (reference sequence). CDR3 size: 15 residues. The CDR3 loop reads CASSLGDRTADTQYF. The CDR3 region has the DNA TGTGCCAGCAGCTTAGGAGACAGGACGGCGGATACGCAGTATTTT.

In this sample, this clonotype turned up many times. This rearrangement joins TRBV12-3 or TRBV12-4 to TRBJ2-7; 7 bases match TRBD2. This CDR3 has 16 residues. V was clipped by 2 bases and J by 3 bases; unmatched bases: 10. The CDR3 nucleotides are TGTGCCAGCAGTTTAAGATGGGCTAGCGGAGACTACGAGCAGTACTTC. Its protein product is CASSLRWASGDYEQYF.

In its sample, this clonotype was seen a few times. The CDR3 loop reads CASSYATPTGGYTF. CDR3 coding DNA: TGTGCCAGCAGCTACGCAACCCCGACAGGGGGCTACACCTTC. The chain joins TRBV5-6 to TRBJ1-2, with TRBD1 identical over 7 bases. CDR3 size: 14 residues. Germline lookup yields CDR1 SGHDT and CDR2 YYEEEE. V lost 3 bases and J lost 8; bases outside the gene matches: 10.

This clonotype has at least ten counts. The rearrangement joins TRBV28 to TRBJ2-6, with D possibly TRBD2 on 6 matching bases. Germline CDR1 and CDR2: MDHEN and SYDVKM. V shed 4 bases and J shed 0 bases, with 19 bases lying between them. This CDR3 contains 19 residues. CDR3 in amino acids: CASSSPFPGRSSGANVLTF. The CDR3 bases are TGTGCCAGCAGTTCCCCCTTTCCAGGGAGGTCCTCTGGGGCCAACGTCCTGACTTTC. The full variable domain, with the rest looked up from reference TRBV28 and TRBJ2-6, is DVKVTQSSRYLVKRTGEKVFLECVQDMDHENMFWYRQDPGLGLRLIYFSYDVKMKEKGDIPEGYSVSREKKERFSLILESASTNQTSMYLCASSSPFPGRSSGANVLTFGAGSRLTVL.

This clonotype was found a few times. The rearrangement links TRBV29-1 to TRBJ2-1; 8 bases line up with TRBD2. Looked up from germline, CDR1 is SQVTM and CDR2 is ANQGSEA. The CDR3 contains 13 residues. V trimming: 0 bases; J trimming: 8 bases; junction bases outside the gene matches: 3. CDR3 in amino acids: CSVEDRTSYEQFF. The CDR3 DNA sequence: TGCAGCGTTGAAGATCGGACTAGCTATGAGCAGTTCTTC.

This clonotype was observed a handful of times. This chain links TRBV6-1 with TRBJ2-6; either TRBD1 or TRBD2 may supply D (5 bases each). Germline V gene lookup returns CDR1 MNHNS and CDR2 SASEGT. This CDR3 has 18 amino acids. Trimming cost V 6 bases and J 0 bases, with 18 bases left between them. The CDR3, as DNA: TGTGCCAGCAGGCGCACCGGGACCGAGCTCTCTGGGGCCAACGTCCTGACTTTC. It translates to CASRRTGTELSGANVLTF.

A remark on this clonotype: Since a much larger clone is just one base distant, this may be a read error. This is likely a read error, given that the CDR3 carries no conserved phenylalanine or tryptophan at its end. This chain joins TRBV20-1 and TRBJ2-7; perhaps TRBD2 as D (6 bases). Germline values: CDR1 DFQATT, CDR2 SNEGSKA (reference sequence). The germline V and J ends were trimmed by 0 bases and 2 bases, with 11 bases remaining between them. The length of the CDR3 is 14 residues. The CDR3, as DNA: TGCAGTGCTAGAGATTCCGGGGGAACCTACGAGCAGTACCTC. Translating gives CSARDSGGTYEQYL.

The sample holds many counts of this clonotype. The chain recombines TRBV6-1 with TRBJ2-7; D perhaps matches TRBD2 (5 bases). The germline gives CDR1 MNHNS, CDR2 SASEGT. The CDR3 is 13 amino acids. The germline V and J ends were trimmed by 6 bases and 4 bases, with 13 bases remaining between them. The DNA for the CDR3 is TGTGCCAGCAGCGGGGAAATGGGGTACGAGCAGTACTTC. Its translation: CASSGEMGYEQYF.

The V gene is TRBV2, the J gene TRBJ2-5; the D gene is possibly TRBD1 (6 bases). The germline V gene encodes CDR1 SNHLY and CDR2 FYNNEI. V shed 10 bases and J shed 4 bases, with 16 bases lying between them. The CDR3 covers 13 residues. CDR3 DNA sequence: TGTGCCACCCTAAGGGGGACGGTAGAGACCCAGTACTTC. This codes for CATLRGTVETQYF.